This TCR beta chain was identified during a study of read filtering for tumor transcriptome and immune sequencing. Study overall: Revised staging placed eight or nine patients in R-ISS I, some 17 in II, roughly 7 in III.

Trimming removed 0 bases from V and 4 bases from J; junction bases left unmatched: 9. Per germline, CDR1 LGHNT and CDR2 FRNRAP. CDR3 size: 17 residues. This clonotype has ten or more counts. The antigen remains unidentified. The library was built from 400 ng RNA with molecular barcoded adaptors for alpha/delta and beta/gamma chains. Each CDR3 protein is one row after TCRdb ran MiXCR on the reads. The table includes 45,000 to 55,000 distinct CDR3 sequences, around 19% detected once. Study findings and constraints: Compared with RNA-seq, IR-seq gave much higher clonotype depth and reliability.

Material: a population of CD138-negative cells sorted from bone marrow. This rearrangement joins TRBV12-5 to TRBJ1-1, with 9 bases that match TRBD1. This TCR derives from a donor at least 40 years old with multiple myeloma. DNA of the CDR3: TGTGCTAGTGGTTTGGTACGGGGACAGGGTGAGAGCACTGAAGCTTTCTTT. It is translated as CASGLVRGQGESTEAFF.